Reported below is one T cell receptor beta chain. Its specificity is unknown. Generated by immunoSEQ multiplex PCR, the TCRdb table keeps only in-frame clones and is missing some. Of tens of thousands of clones detected, 92% appear once; the ten largest clones hold about 5%. The data were taken from a study of T cell responses to AZD1222 COVID-19 vaccine. Study results and limitations: The donor cohort was predominantly white British with a female majority, and clonal diversity may have been underestimated. Nearly half of the spike-specific TCRs reportedly recognize variant regions that carry no mutations. Dominant at 160-218 and 743-854, vaccine-associated CD4 TCRs also spanned spike.

J gave up 6 bases and V 7 bases, and 11 bases lay outside the gene matches. The germline gives CDR1 MNHEY, CDR2 SVGAGI. The CDR3 length is 15 residues. The source was peripheral blood, collected on day 0 of AZD1222 vaccination. The receptor's source is an adult in good health. The chain couples TRBV6-5 to TRBJ2-2, with TRBD1 matching 7 bases. The CDR3 region is CASTPKGAHAGELFF. CDR3 in DNA: TGTGCCAGCACCCCTAAGGGGGCGCACGCCGGGGAGCTGTTTTTT.